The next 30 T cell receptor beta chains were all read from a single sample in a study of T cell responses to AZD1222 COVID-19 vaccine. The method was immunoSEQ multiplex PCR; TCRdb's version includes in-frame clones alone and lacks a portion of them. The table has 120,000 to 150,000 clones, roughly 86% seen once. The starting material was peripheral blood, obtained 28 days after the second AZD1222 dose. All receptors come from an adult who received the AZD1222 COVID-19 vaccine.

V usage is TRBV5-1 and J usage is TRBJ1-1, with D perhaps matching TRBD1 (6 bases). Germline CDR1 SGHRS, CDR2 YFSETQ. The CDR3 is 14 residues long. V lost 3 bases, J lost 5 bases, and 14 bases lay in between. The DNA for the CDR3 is TGCGCCAGCAGCTCACAGGGAGGGGGAACTGAAGCTTTCTTT. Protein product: CASSSQGGGTEAFF.

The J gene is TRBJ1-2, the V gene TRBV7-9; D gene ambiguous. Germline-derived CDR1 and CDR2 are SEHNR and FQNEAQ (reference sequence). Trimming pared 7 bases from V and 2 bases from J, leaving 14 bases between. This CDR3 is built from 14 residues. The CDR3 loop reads CASTLGVGNYGYTF. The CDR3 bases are TGTGCCAGCACCCTCGGGGTGGGGAACTATGGCTACACCTTC.

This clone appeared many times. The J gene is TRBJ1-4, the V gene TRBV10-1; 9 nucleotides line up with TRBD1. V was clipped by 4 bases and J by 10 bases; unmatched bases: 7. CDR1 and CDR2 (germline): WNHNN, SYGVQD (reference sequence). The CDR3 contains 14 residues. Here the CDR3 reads CASSGSGQGGKLFF. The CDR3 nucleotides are TGCGCCAGCAGTGGATCGGGACAGGGCGGAAAACTGTTTTTT.

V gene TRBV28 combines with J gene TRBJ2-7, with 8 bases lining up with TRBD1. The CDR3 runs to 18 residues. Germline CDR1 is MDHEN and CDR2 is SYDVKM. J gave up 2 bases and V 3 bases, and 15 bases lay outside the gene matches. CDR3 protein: CASSLTPGGGARTYEQYF. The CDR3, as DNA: TGTGCCAGCAGTTTGACCCCAGGGGGCGGTGCCCGAACCTACGAGCAGTACTTC.

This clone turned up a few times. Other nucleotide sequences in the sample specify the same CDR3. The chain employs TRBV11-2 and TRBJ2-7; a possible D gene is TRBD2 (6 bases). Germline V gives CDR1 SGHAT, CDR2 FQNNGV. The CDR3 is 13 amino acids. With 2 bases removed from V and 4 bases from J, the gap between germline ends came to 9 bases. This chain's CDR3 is CASSLTGGYEQYF. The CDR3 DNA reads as TGTGCCAGCAGCTTAACCGGGGGTTACGAGCAGTACTTC.

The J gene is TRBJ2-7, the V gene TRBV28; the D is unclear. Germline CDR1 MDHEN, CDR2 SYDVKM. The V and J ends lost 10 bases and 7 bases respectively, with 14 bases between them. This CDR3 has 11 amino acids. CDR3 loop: CATLRVREQYF. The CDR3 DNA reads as TGTGCCACCCTCCGGGTGAGAGAGCAGTACTTC.

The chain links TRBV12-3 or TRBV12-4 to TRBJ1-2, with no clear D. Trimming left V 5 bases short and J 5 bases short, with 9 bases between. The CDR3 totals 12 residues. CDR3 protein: CASSVDLYGYTF. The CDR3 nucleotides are TGTGCCAGCAGTGTCGACCTATATGGCTACACCTTC.

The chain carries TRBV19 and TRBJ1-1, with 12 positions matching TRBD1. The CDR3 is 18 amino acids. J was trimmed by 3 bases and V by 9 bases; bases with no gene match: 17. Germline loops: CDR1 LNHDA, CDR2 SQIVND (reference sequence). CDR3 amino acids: CASTRDGTGGVWDTEAFF. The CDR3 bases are TGTGCCAGCACTAGGGACGGGACAGGGGGCGTATGGGACACTGAAGCTTTCTTT.

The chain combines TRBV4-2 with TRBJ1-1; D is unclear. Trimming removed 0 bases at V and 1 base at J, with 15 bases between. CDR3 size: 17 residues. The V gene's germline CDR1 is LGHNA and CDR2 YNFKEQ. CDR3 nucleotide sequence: TGTGCCAGCAGCCAAGATGTAAGGTTGCTTTCGAACACTGAAGCTTTCTTT. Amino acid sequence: CASSQDVRLLSNTEAFF.

In nucleotides, the CDR3 is TGTGCCAGCAGTGAGCGACAGGGGGCATGGGGAAACACCATATATTTT. Residues: CASSERQGAWGNTIYF. V and J are TRBV6-1 and TRBJ1-3; 10 bases map to TRBD1. There are 16 residues in the CDR3. The ends lost 3 bases at V and 4 bases at J; junction bases unmatched: 6. Germline V CDR1 and CDR2: MNHNS, SASEGT.

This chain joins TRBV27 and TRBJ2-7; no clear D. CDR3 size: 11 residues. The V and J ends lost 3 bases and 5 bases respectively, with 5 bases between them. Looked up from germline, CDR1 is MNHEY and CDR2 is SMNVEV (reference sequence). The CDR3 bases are TGTGCCAGCAGTTTTCGTAACGAGCAGTACTTC. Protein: CASSFRNEQYF.

For the CDR3, the DNA is TGTGCCAGTAATTCTGGGGGTAGCTCCTACGAGCAGTACTTC. Its protein is CASNSGGSSYEQYF. This chain links TRBV19 with TRBJ2-7; tentatively, D is TRBD1 or TRBD2 (5 bases each). Looked up from germline, CDR1 is LNHDA and CDR2 is SQIVND (reference sequence). This CDR3 comprises 14 residues. Trimming removed 7 bases from V and 0 bases from J, with 13 bases in between.

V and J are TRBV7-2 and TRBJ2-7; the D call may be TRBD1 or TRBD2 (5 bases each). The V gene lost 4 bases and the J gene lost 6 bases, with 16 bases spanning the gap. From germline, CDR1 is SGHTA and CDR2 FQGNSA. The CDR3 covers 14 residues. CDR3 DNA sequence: TGTGCCAGCAGCTCGTTCACTAGGGGTAGCGAGCAGTACTTC. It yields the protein CASSSFTRGSEQYF. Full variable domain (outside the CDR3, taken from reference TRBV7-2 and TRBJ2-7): GAGVSQSPSNKVTEKGKDVELRCDPISGHTALYWYRQSLGQGLEFLIYFQGNSAPDKSGLPSDRFSAERTGGSVSTLTIQRTQQEDSAVYLCASSSFTRGSEQYFGPGTRLTVT.

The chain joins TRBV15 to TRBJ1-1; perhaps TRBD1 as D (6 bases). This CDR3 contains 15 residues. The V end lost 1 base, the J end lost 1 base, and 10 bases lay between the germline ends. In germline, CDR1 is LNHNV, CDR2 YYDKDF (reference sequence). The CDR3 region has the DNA TGTGCCACCAGCAGAGTGGGGACACCGAACACTGAAGCTTTCTTT. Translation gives CATSRVGTPNTEAFF.

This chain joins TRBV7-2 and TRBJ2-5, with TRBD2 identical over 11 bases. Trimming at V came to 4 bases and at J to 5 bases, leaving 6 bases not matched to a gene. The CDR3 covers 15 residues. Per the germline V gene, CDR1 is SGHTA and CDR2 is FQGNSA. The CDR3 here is CASSSLAGDGETQYF. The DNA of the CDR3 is TGTGCCAGCAGCTCACTAGCGGGGGATGGGGAGACCCAGTACTTC.

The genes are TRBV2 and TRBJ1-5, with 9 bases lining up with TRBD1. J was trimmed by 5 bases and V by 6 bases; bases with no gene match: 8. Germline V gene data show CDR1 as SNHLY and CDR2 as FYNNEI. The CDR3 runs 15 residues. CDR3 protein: CASRLQGAPDQPQHF. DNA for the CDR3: TGTGCCAGCAGACTACAGGGGGCGCCGGATCAGCCCCAGCATTTT.

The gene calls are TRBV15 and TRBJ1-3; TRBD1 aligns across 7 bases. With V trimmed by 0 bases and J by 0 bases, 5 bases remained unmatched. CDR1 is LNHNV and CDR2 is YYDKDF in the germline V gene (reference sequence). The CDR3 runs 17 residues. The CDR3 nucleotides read TGTGCCACCAGCAGAGATTTTGGGACAGCCTCTGGAAACACCATATATTTT. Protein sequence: CATSRDFGTASGNTIYF.

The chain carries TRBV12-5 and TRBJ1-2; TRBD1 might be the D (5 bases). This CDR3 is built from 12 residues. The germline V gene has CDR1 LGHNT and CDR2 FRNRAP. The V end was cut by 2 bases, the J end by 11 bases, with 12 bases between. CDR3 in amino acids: CASGLSTGEYTF. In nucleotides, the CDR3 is TGTGCTAGTGGTTTGTCCACGGGGGAATACACCTTC.

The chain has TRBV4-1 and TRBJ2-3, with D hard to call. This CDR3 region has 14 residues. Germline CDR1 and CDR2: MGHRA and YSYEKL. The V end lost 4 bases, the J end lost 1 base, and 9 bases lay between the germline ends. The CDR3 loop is CASSLSVRTDTQYF. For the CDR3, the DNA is TGCGCCAGCAGCCTCTCGGTCCGCACAGATACGCAGTATTTT.

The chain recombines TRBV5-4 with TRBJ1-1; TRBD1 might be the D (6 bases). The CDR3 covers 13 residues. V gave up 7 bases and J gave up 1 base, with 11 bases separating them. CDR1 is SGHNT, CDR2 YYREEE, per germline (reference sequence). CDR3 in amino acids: CASLGRGNTEAFF. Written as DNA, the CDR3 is TGTGCCAGCTTGGGCAGGGGGAACACTGAAGCTTTCTTT.

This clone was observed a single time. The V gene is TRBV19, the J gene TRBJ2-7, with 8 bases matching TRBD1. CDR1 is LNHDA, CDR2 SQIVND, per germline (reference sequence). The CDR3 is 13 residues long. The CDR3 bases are TGTGTCGAAAGGACAGGGAAGACCTACGAGCAGTACTTC. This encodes CVERTGKTYEQYF.

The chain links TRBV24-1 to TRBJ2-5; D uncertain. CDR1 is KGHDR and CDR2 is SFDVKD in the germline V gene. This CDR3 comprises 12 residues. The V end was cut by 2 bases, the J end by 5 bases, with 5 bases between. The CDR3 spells CATSDSGETQYF. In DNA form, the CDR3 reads TGTGCCACCAGTGATTCCGGTGAGACCCAGTACTTC.

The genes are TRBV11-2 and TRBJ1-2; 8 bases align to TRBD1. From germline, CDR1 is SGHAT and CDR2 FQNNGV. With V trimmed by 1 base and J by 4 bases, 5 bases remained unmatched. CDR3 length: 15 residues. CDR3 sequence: CASSLGGDRLYGYTF. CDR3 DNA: TGTGCCAGCAGCTTAGGTGGGGACAGGCTCTATGGCTACACCTTC.

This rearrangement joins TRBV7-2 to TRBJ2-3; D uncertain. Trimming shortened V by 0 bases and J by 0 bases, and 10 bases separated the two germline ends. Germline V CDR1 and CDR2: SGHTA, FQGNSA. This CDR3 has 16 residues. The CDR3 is CASSLAVGSSTDTQYF. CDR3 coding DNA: TGTGCCAGCAGCTTAGCGGTCGGCTCTAGCACAGATACGCAGTATTTT.

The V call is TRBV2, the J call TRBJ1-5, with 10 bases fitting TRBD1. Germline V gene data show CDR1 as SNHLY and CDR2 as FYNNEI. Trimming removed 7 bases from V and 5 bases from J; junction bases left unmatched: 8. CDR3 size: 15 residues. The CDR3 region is CASTERTGGDQPQHF. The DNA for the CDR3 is TGTGCCAGCACCGAAAGGACAGGGGGAGATCAGCCCCAGCATTTT.

The CDR3: CASSRRSDQPQHF. The CDR3 DNA reads TGTGCCAGCAGTCGACGGTCGGATCAGCCCCAGCATTTT. The V gene is TRBV2, the J gene TRBJ1-5; D is unclear. Between the trimmed V and J ends, which lost 5 bases and 5 bases, there was a span of 10 bases. Germline CDR1 is SNHLY and CDR2 is FYNNEI. CDR3 size: 13 residues. The full variable domain, completed using reference TRBV2 and TRBJ1-5, is EPEVTQTPSHQVTQMGQEVILRCVPISNHLYFYWYRQILGQKVEFLVSFYNNEISEKSEIFDDQFSVERPDGSNFTLKIRSTKLEDSAMYFCASSRRSDQPQHFGDGTRLSIL.

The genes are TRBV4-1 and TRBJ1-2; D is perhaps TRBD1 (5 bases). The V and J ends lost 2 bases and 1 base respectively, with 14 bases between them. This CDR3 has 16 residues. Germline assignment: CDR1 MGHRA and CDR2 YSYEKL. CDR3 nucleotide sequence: TGCGCCAGCAGCCAACCCTCGGCGGGGGGTAACTATGGCTACACCTTC. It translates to CASSQPSAGGNYGYTF.

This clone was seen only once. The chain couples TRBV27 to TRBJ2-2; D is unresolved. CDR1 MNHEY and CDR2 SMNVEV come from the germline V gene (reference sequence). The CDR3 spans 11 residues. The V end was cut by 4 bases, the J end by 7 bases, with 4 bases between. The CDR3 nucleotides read TGTGCCAGCAGTTATTTCGGGGAGCTGTTTTTT. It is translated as CASSYFGELFF.

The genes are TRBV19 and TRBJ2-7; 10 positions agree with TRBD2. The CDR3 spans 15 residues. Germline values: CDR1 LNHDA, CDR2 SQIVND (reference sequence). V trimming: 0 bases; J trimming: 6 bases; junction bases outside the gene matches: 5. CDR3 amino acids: CASSIEAGGPLEQYF. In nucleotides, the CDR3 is TGTGCCAGTAGTATAGAAGCGGGAGGGCCTCTCGAGCAGTACTTC. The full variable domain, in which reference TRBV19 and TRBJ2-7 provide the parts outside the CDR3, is DGGITQSPKYLFRKEGQNVTLSCEQNLNHDAMYWYRQDPGQGLRLIYYSQIVNDFQKGDIAEGYSVSREKKESFPLTVTSAQKNPTAFYLCASSIEAGGPLEQYFGPGTRLTVT.

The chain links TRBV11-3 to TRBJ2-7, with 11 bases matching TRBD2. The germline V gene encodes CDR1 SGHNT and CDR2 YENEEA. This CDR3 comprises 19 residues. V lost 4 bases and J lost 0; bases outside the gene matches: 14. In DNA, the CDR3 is TGTGCCAGCAGCTCCTTTAGCGGGAGGGAACCCCATAGCTCCTACGAGCAGTACTTC. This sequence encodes CASSSFSGREPHSSYEQYF.